These T cell receptor beta chains were read from a single sample in a study of shared clonotypes between healthy human individuals. Clones were read by immunoSEQ multiplex PCR, and TCRdb kept only the in-frame ones, dropping some. The sample holds about 2,200,000 clones, just over 90% seen once. The sequenced material came from naive CD8+ T cells from PBMCs. These receptors originate from a young man in good health. Some clones in this sample may be carry-over from other donors' samples. CDR3s include the opening cysteine and the closing phenylalanine or tryptophan. D genes are given only for firm matches.

cdr3_aa v_call d_call j_call
CASSFWLSSSYEQYF TRBV28 . TRBJ2-7
CASSLVVVTEAFF TRBV13 . TRBJ1-1
CSVRPPYEQYF TRBV29-1 . TRBJ2-7
CASSLYSGSPTYEQYF TRBV28 TRBD2 TRBJ2-7
CASSPKDTYMGTQYF TRBV18 . TRBJ2-5
CASSDLGLASEQYF TRBV25-1 . TRBJ2-7
CASSQPGQSLYGYTF TRBV4-1 TRBD1 TRBJ1-2
CASSFDAATVNSYEQYF TRBV5-1 . TRBJ2-7
CASSLDPTSGNTIYF TRBV11-2 . TRBJ1-3
CASSLAGGLNQPQHF TRBV7-8 TRBD1 TRBJ1-5
CASSLLPDNPDTQYF TRBV7-2 . TRBJ2-3
CASSLGVNTEAFF TRBV19 . TRBJ1-1
CASSVGGRNTGELFF TRBV9 . TRBJ2-2